Sequencing of this T cell receptor (beta chain) was carried out in a study of Ad26.COV2.S vaccination and SARS-CoV-2 variants. The protocol was immunoSEQ multiplex PCR, while the TCRdb copy is restricted to in-frame clones and leaves out a portion. This repertoire shows about half a million clones, roughly 87% found once; its top ten account for more than 1.5%. Sample treatment: roughly 18 received Ad26.COV2.S at low or high dose, single or two shots; roughly five received placebo; per-sample allocation not given. Repertoires come from day 63 after the first vaccine or placebo injection. Vaccine was an Ad26 vector expressing Wuhan-strain SARS-CoV-2 spike. Germline loops: CDR1 SGHVS, CDR2 FQNEAQ. V was trimmed by 8 bases and J by 5 bases, leaving 22 bases between them. The CDR3 loop spans 15 amino acids.

This chain uses TRBV7-8 with TRBJ2-7, with D tentatively TRBD1 or TRBD2 (6 bases each). The specimen was peripheral blood, collected in a trial of Ad26.COV2.S vaccine versus placebo. This receptor was obtained from a person aged 18-65 years who received the Ad26.COV2.S COVID-19 vaccine or a placebo. In DNA, the CDR3 is TGTGCCAGCTCCCGGGGGCACAGGGTGGGTGACGAGCAGTACTTC. Translated: CASSRGHRVGDEQYF.